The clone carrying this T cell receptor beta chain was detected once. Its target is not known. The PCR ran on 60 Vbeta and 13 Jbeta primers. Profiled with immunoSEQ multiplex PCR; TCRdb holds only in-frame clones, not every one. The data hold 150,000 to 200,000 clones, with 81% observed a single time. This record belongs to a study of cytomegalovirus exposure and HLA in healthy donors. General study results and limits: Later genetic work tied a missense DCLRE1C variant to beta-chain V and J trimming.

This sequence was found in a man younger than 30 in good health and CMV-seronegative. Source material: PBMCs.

In DNA, the CDR3 is TGTGCCAGCTCACGGAATACAGGGGGAAGCAATCAGCCCCAGCATTTT. It codes for CASSRNTGGSNQPQHF. This chain links TRBV18 with TRBJ1-5; 8 nucleotides align to TRBD1. CDR3 length: 16 amino acids. V lost 4 bases and J lost 1; bases outside the gene matches: 6. CDR1 and CDR2 (germline): KGHSH, LQKENI.